This TCR beta chain derives from a study of shared clonotypes between healthy human individuals. The CDR3 runs to 13 residues. V was shortened by 6 bases and J by 5 bases, with 13 bases between the two germline ends. Germline V gives CDR1 MDHEN, CDR2 SYDVKM. Data came from immunoSEQ multiplex PCR; TCRdb stores just in-frame clones and leaves some out. The sample records 2 million to 2.5 million clones, over 90% being singletons. What was sequenced was naive CD4+ T cells from PBMCs. Subset given: CD45RA+ positively selected. The V gene is TRBV28, the J gene TRBJ1-1, with D tentatively TRBD1 (6 bases). This TCR came from a man younger than 35 in good health. Some clones in this sample may be carry-over from other donors' samples. The CDR3 region has the DNA TGTGCCAGCAGCCCGAGGGGGGGAACTGAAGCTTTCTTT. This encodes CASSPRGGTEAFF.